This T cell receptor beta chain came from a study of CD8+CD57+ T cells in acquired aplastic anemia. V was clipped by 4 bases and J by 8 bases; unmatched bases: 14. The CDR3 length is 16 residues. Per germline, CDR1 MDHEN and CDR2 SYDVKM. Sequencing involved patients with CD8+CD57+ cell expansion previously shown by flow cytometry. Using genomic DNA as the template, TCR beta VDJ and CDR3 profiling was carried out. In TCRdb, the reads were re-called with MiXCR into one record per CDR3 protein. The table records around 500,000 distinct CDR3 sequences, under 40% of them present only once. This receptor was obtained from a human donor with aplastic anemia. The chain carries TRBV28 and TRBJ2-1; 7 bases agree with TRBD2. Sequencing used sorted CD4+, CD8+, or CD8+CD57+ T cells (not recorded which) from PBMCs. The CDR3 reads CASSYYPSGTLDEQFF. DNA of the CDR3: TGTGCCAGCAGTTACTATCCCAGCGGGACCTTAGATGAGCAGTTCTTC.